A selection of T cell receptor beta chains follows, all from one sample in a study of T cell repertoires in cytomegalovirus infection. TCRdb independently ran MiXCR on the reads; one entry per CDR3 protein. The sample has approximately 130,000 distinct CDR3 sequences, roughly a quarter seen once. The antigens for these receptors are not known. Sequencing was performed on PBMCs, sequenced either directly or after in vitro stimulation (not recorded which). The receptors originated from a human donor in good health (CMV status not recorded). Some clones in this sample may be carry-over from other donors' samples. Each CDR3 is given with its conserved first and last residue. Each record gives: clone size, J gene, V gene, D gene, CDR3 DNA, CDR3 protein. A D gene is named only where the DNA matches it firmly. Only some rows state a clone size, as once, few, many or a class for expanded clones.

-,TRBJ2-1,TRBV13,TRBD2,TGTGCCAGCACCCGGACTAGCCACAATGAGCAGTTCTTC,CASTRTSHNEQFF
-,TRBJ1-1,TRBV27,TRBD1,TGTGCCAGCAGGGGACAGGGGGCGACGGGCACTGAAGCTTTCTTT,CASRGQGATGTEAFF
many,TRBJ1-6,TRBV7-2,-,TGTGCCAGCAGCCGCGGCTGGGCAGCCGAGGTACCCCTCCACTTT,CASSRGWAAEVPLHF
-,TRBJ2-7,TRBV29-1,TRBD2,TGCAGCGTTGCCCGCGGGACTAGCGGGACGTACGAGCAGTACTTC,CSVARGTSGTYEQYF
many,TRBJ2-3,TRBV7-2,-,TGTGCCAGCAGCTTAGCGTTGTCCGGGACAGATACGCAGTATTTT,CASSLALSGTDTQYF
-,TRBJ2-5,TRBV7-2,-,TGTGCCAGCAGCTTAGTCTGGCAAGAGACCCAGTACTTC,CASSLVWQETQYF
few,TRBJ2-1,TRBV27,-,TGTGCCAGCAGTCATGGCTCCTACAATGAGCAGTTCTTC,CASSHGSYNEQFF
-,TRBJ1-2,TRBV20-1,-,TGCAGTGCTACCCCCCAGGGTGTCAATGGCTACACCTTC,CSATPQGVNGYTF
-,TRBJ2-4,TRBV7-9,TRBD1,TGTGCCAGCAGCTTACCCGGGACAGGGGAAAACATTCAGTACTTC,CASSLPGTGENIQYF
-,TRBJ2-1,TRBV7-9,-,TGTGCCAGCAGGTTCGCCGCCTCCTACAATGAGCAGTTCTTC,CASRFAASYNEQFF
few,TRBJ2-1,TRBV20-1,-,TGCAGTGCTCCCCGGCCGTGGGGATACAATGAGCAGTTCTTC,CSAPRPWGYNEQFF
few,TRBJ1-3,TRBV15,-,TGTGCCACCAGCAGAGGTGGAGGGGCGTCTGGAAACACCATATATTTT,CATSRGGGASGNTIYF
few,TRBJ2-3,TRBV20-1,-,TGCAGTGCTAGGTGGGGTCCCACAGATACGCAGTATTTT,CSARWGPTDTQYF
few,TRBJ2-3,TRBV7-6,TRBD2,TGTGCCAGCAGCTCTGGACTAGCGGGAGATCCCGAACCTACAGATACGCAGTATTTT,CASSSGLAGDPEPTDTQYF
-,TRBJ2-7,TRBV7-9,-,TGTGCCAGCAGCTTAACGCTGGGTACAGGGTGGTACGAGCAGTACTTC,CASSLTLGTGWYEQYF
many,TRBJ1-2,TRBV5-6,TRBD1,TGTGCCAGCCGGACAGGGACAGAGAACTATGGCTACACCTTC,CASRTGTENYGYTF
-,TRBJ2-3,TRBV12-3/TRBV12-4,TRBD2,TGTGCCAGCAGGTTAGCGGGAGGGCCCCGAGATACGCAGTATTTT,CASRLAGGPRDTQYF
few,TRBJ1-1,TRBV5-1,-,TGCGCCAGCAGCTTGGGAGAGAGGGCTGAAGCTTTCTTT,CASSLGERAEAFF
many,TRBJ1-5,TRBV18,-,TGTGCCAGCTCACACGAAAAGACGGGTAGCAATCAGCCCCAGCATTTT,CASSHEKTGSNQPQHF
many,TRBJ2-7,TRBV7-6,TRBD2,TGTGCCAGCCAAGGGACTAGCGGAGTATACGAGCAGTACTTC,CASQGTSGVYEQYF
many,TRBJ2-1,TRBV7-2,-,TGTGCCAGCAGCTTCCCCCCAGCGGGCTACAATGAGCAGTTCTTC,CASSFPPAGYNEQFF
many,TRBJ2-1,TRBV7-2,-,TGTGCCAGCAGCCTTCGGACTACCCATGAGCAGTTCTTC,CASSLRTTHEQFF
many,TRBJ2-7,TRBV7-2,-,TGTGCCAGCAGCTCAATGGGGGGACGGTCAACGTACGAGCAGTACTTC,CASSSMGGRSTYEQYF
few,TRBJ2-5,TRBV3-1,-,TGTGCCAGCAGCCAAGAGCAAGCTTATCGAACGACCCAGTACTTC,CASSQEQAYRTTQYF
few,TRBJ1-3,TRBV27,-,TGTGCCAGCAGTTTAGTAGGGGGCTCTGGAAACACCATATATTTT,CASSLVGGSGNTIYF
-,TRBJ1-2,TRBV29-1,TRBD1,TGCAGCGTGGTGGGACAGCGGTATGGCTACACCTTC,CSVVGQRYGYTF
-,TRBJ2-1,TRBV19,TRBD2,TGTGCCAGTAGTATGCGGGCTAGCGGGAGGAATGAGCAGTTCTTC,CASSMRASGRNEQFF
-,TRBJ1-1,TRBV20-1,-,TGCAGTGCTAGGGGGGGGGCGCAGGACACTGAAGCTTTCTTT,CSARGGAQDTEAFF
-,TRBJ2-2,TRBV7-2,-,TGTGCCAGCGCCCCGTTGGTGACCGGGGAGCTGTTTTTT,CASAPLVTGELFF
-,TRBJ2-1,TRBV7-8,TRBD2,TGTGCCAGCAGCTTAGCTAGCGGGAGTGGGTATGAGCAGTTCTTC,CASSLASGSGYEQFF
few,TRBJ2-1,TRBV28,TRBD2,TGTGCCAGCAGTTCTCTGAGGGGGACTAGAAGCGACAATGAGCAGTTCTTC,CASSSLRGTRSDNEQFF
-,TRBJ2-6,TRBV6-5,-,TGTGCCAGCAGAACTGGGGCCAACGTCCTGACTTTC,CASRTGANVLTF
few,TRBJ2-1,TRBV24-1,TRBD2,TGTGCCACCAGTGACTCCCGACTAGCGGGTAGCTCCTACAATGAGCAGTTCTTC,CATSDSRLAGSSYNEQFF
-,TRBJ1-5,TRBV11-3,-,TGTGCCAGCAGCTTAAATGTTAACCAGCCCCAGCATTTT,CASSLNVNQPQHF
-,TRBJ2-5,TRBV7-6,TRBD1,TGTGCCAGCAGCTCGACAGGGCACCCCATACAAGAGACCCAGTACTTC,CASSSTGHPIQETQYF
-,TRBJ2-4,TRBV10-3,TRBD1,TGTGCCACCGAAGTGGACAGGGGGATGAGCATTCAGTACTTC,CATEVDRGMSIQYF
few,TRBJ2-7,TRBV15,TRBD2,TGTGCCACCAGCAGAGGGACTAGCGATGTGTGGGAGCAGTACTTC,CATSRGTSDVWEQYF
few,TRBJ1-4,TRBV4-3,TRBD1,TGCGCCAGCAGCGCGGGACAGGGCGGTGAAAAACTGTTTTTT,CASSAGQGGEKLFF
-,TRBJ1-3,TRBV20-1,TRBD1,TGCAGTGCTACCGGACAGGGAACAGGAAACACCATATATTTT,CSATGQGTGNTIYF
-,TRBJ1-2,TRBV4-3,TRBD1,TGCGCCAGCAGCCAAGAGTTCGAAACAGGGGTTGGCTACACCTTC,CASSQEFETGVGYTF
many,TRBJ2-1,TRBV7-3,-,TGTGCCAGCAGCCAGCGGGACAGCTCATACAATGAGCAGTTCTTC,CASSQRDSSYNEQFF
-,TRBJ2-3,TRBV20-1,-,TGCAGTGCTAGAGAACCAGGAAGGCACCAAGATACGCAGTATTTT,CSAREPGRHQDTQYF
-,TRBJ2-1,TRBV28,-,TGTGCCAGCAGTACCCGACTAGGTGTAAAGAATGAGCAGTTCTTC,CASSTRLGVKNEQFF
-,TRBJ2-7,TRBV24-1,TRBD2,TGTGCCACCACCAAAAAGGGGCTAGCGGAACCCTCCTACGAGCAGTACTTC,CATTKKGLAEPSYEQYF